The table lists the clone carrying this T cell receptor beta chain with a count of one. The source of the sample is a study of graft-versus-host responses after intestinal transplantation. The CDR3 is 17 amino acids. Germline V gene data show CDR1 as MDHEN and CDR2 as SYDVKM. V dropped 2 bases and J dropped 3; count of bases not matched to a gene: 10. Here immunoSEQ multiplex PCR was the method, and the copy in TCRdb shows in-frame clones only, minus some. The sample has approximately 9,900 clones, 25% to 40% seen once; the top ten hold about 3%. The plating included around 200,000 irradiated, violet-dye-labeled stimulator cells together with around 200,000 CFSE-labeled responder cells. Sorted cells were CFSE-low CD3+CD4+ or CD3+CD8+ proliferating responders.

The V and J genes are TRBV28 and TRBJ1-3; 7 nucleotides match TRBD1. The source material was alloreactive CD8+ T cells from a mixed lymphocyte reaction culture, sampled before transplantation. The subset here: CFSE-low proliferating T cells sorted from approximately six-day pre-transplant mixed lymphocyte reaction (GvH or HvG direction). The origin of this receptor is a human patient who was an organ donor for intestinal transplantation. In DNA, the CDR3 is TGTGCCAGCAGTTTAAGTCTTAGGGGGCCTCTTGGAAACACCATATATTTT. It encodes CASSLSLRGPLGNTIYF.